The next 3 T cell receptor beta chains were all read from a single sample in a study of human thymus T cells. Here immunoSEQ multiplex PCR was the method, and the copy in TCRdb shows in-frame clones only, minus some. Of tens of thousands of clones in the sample, over 85% were seen once. The specimen sequenced was blood. All receptors derive from a boy in the first two years of life with a congenital heart defect but otherwise immunologically healthy.

The V call is TRBV5-5, the J call TRBJ1-2; the D is unclear. Trimming took 4 bases from V and 2 from J, leaving 9 bases between them. The CDR3 extends over 13 amino acids. Per the germline V gene, CDR1 is SGHKS and CDR2 is YYEKEE (reference sequence). CDR3 amino acids: CASSQDKNYGYTF. The CDR3 DNA sequence: TGTGCCAGCAGCCAAGACAAAAACTATGGCTACACCTTC.

The chain carries TRBV19 and TRBJ2-2; 10 bases line up with TRBD2. The V gene end was trimmed by 5 bases and the J gene end by 6 bases; junction bases not matched to a gene: 12. CDR3 length: 17 residues. Per germline, CDR1 LNHDA and CDR2 SQIVND (reference sequence). CDR3 residues: CASSPRSSGSNSGELFF. The CDR3 DNA follows: TGTGCCAGTAGTCCCCGTTCTAGCGGGAGTAACTCCGGGGAGCTGTTTTTT.

The chain carries TRBV7-2 and TRBJ1-4, with D maybe TRBD1 (6 bases). Trimming took off 3 bases at V and 8 bases at J, with 10 bases between the two ends. Germline values: CDR1 SGHTA, CDR2 FQGNSA. This CDR3 region has 13 residues. CDR3 bases: TGTGCCAGCAGCTTCAGGGGCCGGGAAAAACTGTTTTTT. Translated, it gives CASSFRGREKLFF.